This entry describes one T cell receptor beta chain. Per germline, CDR1 LGHDT and CDR2 YNNKEL (reference sequence). J lost 3 bases, V lost 1 base, and 2 bases had no gene match. This CDR3 contains 15 residues. In the original analysis: Amplification from reference gene primers served as the basis for estimated nucleated cell counts. Using immunoSEQ multiplex PCR, the repertoire was profiled, and TCRdb retains in-frame clones only, with some absent. V and J calls and clone size are those listed in that table; D and trimming were worked out from the DNA. The data hold 150,000 to 200,000 clones, with approximately 90% observed a single time. This specimen comes from a study of blood T cell repertoires in COVID-19. Study-level background: Sites across the United States, Italy and Spain contributed samples from acute and convalescent COVID-19. PBMCs, B-cell-depleted T cells, or T cells were the source of the cDNA or gDNA that made up the material.

The TCR comes from a woman aged 60-75 years who had recovered from COVID-19. Specimen: peripheral blood. The chain uses TRBV3-1 (or the pseudogene TRBV3-2) and TRBJ2-2; 7 nucleotides line up with TRBD1. The CDR3 sequence: CASSQGQGYTGELFF. The CDR3, as DNA: TGTGCCAGCAGCCAAGGACAGGGTTACACCGGGGAGCTGTTTTTT.